These 19 T cell receptor beta chains were sequenced from one sample in a study of CD8 T cells in Susac syndrome. The authors reverse transcribed roughly 0.5 to 1 ug RNA with random hexamers. From the immunoSEQ multiplex PCR reads, TCRdb called clonotypes with MiXCR, one entry per CDR3 protein. The sample records 65,000 to 95,000 distinct CDR3 sequences, about 93% being singletons. Source material: CD8+ T cells from PBMCs. Receptors originate from a human donor with Susac syndrome.

The chain joins TRBV12-3 or TRBV12-4 to TRBJ1-2; D ambiguous. Trimming pared 3 bases from V and 4 bases from J, leaving 9 bases between. This CDR3 region has 13 residues. The CDR3 sequence: CASSFQSRYGYTF. CDR3 sequence (DNA): TGTGCCAGCAGTTTCCAGTCACGCTATGGCTACACCTTC.

This clonotype was seen more than once but under ten times. This chain links TRBV4-3 with TRBJ1-2, with D possibly being TRBD1 (6 bases). The V gene lost 0 bases and the J gene lost 3 bases, with 11 bases spanning the gap. CDR3 length equals 15 residues. Germline CDR1 and CDR2: LGHNA and YSLEER. The CDR3 here is CASSQESQGHYGYTF. DNA for the CDR3: TGCGCCAGCAGCCAAGAGTCTCAGGGGCACTATGGCTACACCTTC.

This chain links TRBV6-4 with TRBJ2-2; a weak D match, TRBD2 (5 bases). This CDR3 region has 15 residues. The germline CDR1 and CDR2 sequences are MRHNA and SNTAGT. The V and J ends lost 7 bases and 1 base respectively, with 13 bases between them. The CDR3 is CASTPLAGNTGELFF. The CDR3, as DNA: TGTGCCAGCACCCCACTTGCGGGGAACACCGGGGAGCTGTTTTTT.

The CDR3 is CASSQWSEETQYF. In DNA form, the CDR3 reads TGTGCCAGCAGCCAATGGTCCGAAGAGACCCAGTACTTC. This chain joins TRBV3-1 and TRBJ2-5, with D unresolved. The germline gives CDR1 LGHDT, CDR2 YNNKEL (reference sequence). This CDR3 region has 13 residues. The V and J ends lost 2 bases and 3 bases respectively, with 7 bases between them.

The chain is built from TRBV16 and TRBJ2-1, with a possible D match to TRBD1 (5 bases). V was cut by 0 bases and J by 3 bases, with 15 bases left in between. The CDR3 is made up of 17 amino acids. Germline V gene sequence: CDR1 KGHSY, CDR2 FQNENV. CDR3 residues: CASSQSQGNYYYNEQFF. CDR3 in DNA: TGTGCCAGCAGCCAATCGCAGGGCAACTACTACTACAATGAGCAGTTCTTC.

The rearrangement uses TRBV7-9 and TRBJ2-5; 8 bases map to TRBD2. The CDR3 is made up of 16 amino acids. The V and J ends lost 5 bases and 5 bases, in that order; junction bases with no gene match: 13. Germline-derived CDR1 and CDR2 are SEHNR and FQNEAQ (reference sequence). In nucleotides, the CDR3 is TGTGCCAGCAGCCCCCCGGCGGGACTAGAGGTCGAGACCCAGTACTTC. This codes for CASSPPAGLEVETQYF.

The chain combines TRBV5-1 with TRBJ2-3; 9 nucleotides match TRBD1. CDR1 SGHRS and CDR2 YFSETQ come from the germline V gene. V gave up 4 bases and J gave up 3 bases; unmatched junction bases: 6. CDR3 size: 15 residues. The CDR3 region has the DNA TGCGCCAGCAGCCCACGGGACAGGGAGACAGATACGCAGTATTTT. It is translated as CASSPRDRETDTQYF.

The rearrangement uses TRBV19 and TRBJ1-1, with TRBD1 as a possible D gene (5 bases). Trimming shortened V by 9 bases and J by 1 base, and 12 bases separated the two germline ends. Germline assignment: CDR1 LNHDA and CDR2 SQIVND (reference sequence). The CDR3 extends over 13 amino acids. The CDR3 coding sequence is TGTGCCAGCTCTGACAGAGCGAACACTGAAGCTTTCTTT. The encoded protein is CASSDRANTEAFF. Variable domain in full (rest from reference TRBV19 and TRBJ1-1): DGGITQSPKYLFRKEGQNVTLSCEQNLNHDAMYWYRQDPGQGLRLIYYSQIVNDFQKGDIAEGYSVSREKKESFPLTVTSAQKNPTAFYLCASSDRANTEAFFGQGTRLTVV.

V is TRBV13 and J is TRBJ1-1, with TRBD1 as a possible D gene (5 bases). The CDR3 loop spans 12 amino acids. Per germline, CDR1 PRHDT and CDR2 FYEKMQ (reference sequence). V lost 5 bases to trimming and J lost 8 bases, with 12 bases between them. The CDR3 protein is CASSLTADEAFF. Here the CDR3 DNA reads TGTGCCAGCAGCCTGACAGCAGACGAAGCTTTCTTT.

A word on this clonotype: One end of the junction is discordant with germline, which a read error may explain. The V and J genes are TRBV7-2 and TRBJ2-1, with D possibly being TRBD2 (6 bases). The CDR3 length is 11 residues. CDR1 and CDR2 from the germline V gene are SGHTA and FQGNSA. For the CDR3, the DNA is TGTGCCAGCACGGACTACGATGAGCAGTTCTTC. Residues: CASTDYDEQFF.

This clonotype has a single count. J is TRBJ1-5 and V is TRBV7-9, with no clear D. From germline, CDR1 is SEHNR and CDR2 FQNEAQ (reference sequence). With 5 bases removed from V and 5 bases from J, the gap between germline ends came to 13 bases. The CDR3 is 14 residues long. The CDR3, as DNA: TGTGCCAGCAGCCCGGAAGACGGGGATCAGCCCCAGCATTTT. This translates into CASSPEDGDQPQHF.

The CDR3 loop is CASSFDRDVEQPQHF. Written as DNA, the CDR3 is TGTGCCAGCAGCTTCGACAGGGATGTAGAACAGCCCCAGCATTTT. This rearrangement joins TRBV7-9 to TRBJ1-5; 7 positions match TRBD1. The CDR3 spans 15 residues. The J segment lost 7 bases and the V segment lost 3 bases, leaving 9 bases of the junction unmatched. Per the germline V gene, CDR1 is SEHNR and CDR2 is FQNEAQ (reference sequence).

V and J are TRBV12-3 or TRBV12-4 and TRBJ2-7; tentatively, D is TRBD1 (5 bases). The CDR3 sequence is 13 residues long. The germline V and J ends were trimmed by 4 bases and 3 bases, with 10 bases remaining between them. CDR3 sequence: CASSSDIFYEQYF. The CDR3 DNA reads as TGTGCCAGCAGTTCGGACATATTCTACGAGCAGTACTTC.

This clonotype appeared a single time. The gene calls are TRBV30 and TRBJ2-3; D possibly corresponds to TRBD2 (5 bases). V was clipped by 4 bases and J by 0 bases, with 17 bases between them. There are 16 residues in the CDR3. Looked up from germline, CDR1 is GTSNPN and CDR2 is SVGIG (reference sequence). CDR3 loop: CAWKKDGVLSTDTQYF. CDR3 sequence (DNA): TGTGCCTGGAAGAAAGACGGGGTCCTTAGCACAGATACGCAGTATTTT.

The rearrangement joins TRBV7-9 to TRBJ1-3; D may be TRBD1 (5 bases). Germline V lookup: CDR1 SEHNR, CDR2 FQNEAQ (reference sequence). There are 17 residues in the CDR3. Trimming took off 5 bases at V and 8 bases at J, with 25 bases between the two ends. The CDR3 coding sequence is TGTGCCAGCAGCCCAACCTGGGCGGCGGAGCCGGGGGACACCATATATTTT. It specifies CASSPTWAAEPGDTIYF.

The V and J genes are TRBV18 and TRBJ2-6, with 7 bases aligning to TRBD1. The trim removed 3 bases at V and 0 bases at J, leaving 2 bases unmatched. The germline V gene has CDR1 KGHSH and CDR2 LQKENI. The CDR3 contains 16 residues. In DNA, the CDR3 is TGTGCCAGCTCACCGGGACAGCGCTCTGGGGCCAACGTCCTGACTTTC. Its protein is CASSPGQRSGANVLTF.

The chain carries TRBV9 and TRBJ1-2; the D gene is possibly TRBD1 (6 bases). This CDR3 has 12 residues. Germline lookup yields CDR1 SGDLS and CDR2 YYNGEE. Trimming shortened V by 5 bases and J by 8 bases, and 13 bases separated the two germline ends. The CDR3 protein is CASSNREGGYTF. CDR3 sequence (DNA): TGTGCCAGCAGTAACAGGGAGGGAGGCTACACCTTC.

This chain joins TRBV3-1 and TRBJ2-2; D might be TRBD1 or TRBD2, each matching 6 bases. Germline V lookup: CDR1 LGHDT, CDR2 YNNKEL (reference sequence). V lost 5 bases and J lost 5, with 15 bases in between. This CDR3 has 15 amino acids. The CDR3 nucleotides read TGTGCCAGCAGCATCCGGGGGCGTGGGACCGGGGAGCTGTTTTTT. Amino acid sequence: CASSIRGRGTGELFF.

The chain recombines TRBV27 with TRBJ1-2; D is uncertain. The CDR3 contains 14 residues. V was clipped by 0 bases and J by 8 bases, with 13 bases between them. Germline CDR1 reads MNHEY; CDR2 reads SMNVEV (reference sequence). The CDR3 DNA follows: TGTGCCAGCAGTTTATCGTTGAGGTCTCTCGGCTACACCTTC. Its translation is CASSLSLRSLGYTF.